These 17 T cell receptor beta chains originate from one sample sequenced in a study of vaccination and CD4 T cells after COVID-19. No antigen has been assigned to these receptors. The sample's treatment: roughly nine-day PBMC culture with coronavirus spike peptide pools or control peptides (ViraFEST assay). Sequence data for DNA of cultured CD4+ T cells were generated by the Oncomine TCR Beta short-read assay. TCRdb re-analysed the PCR reads in MiXCR, keeping a single row per CDR3 protein. Here the sample spans roughly 7,000 distinct CDR3 sequences, roughly 69% being singletons. Sequenced: CD4+ T cells from blood, cultured in vitro. Receptors originate from a human donor who had recovered from COVID-19.

This clonotype was recorded only once. This sequence joins TRBV20-1 and TRBJ2-1, with D unclear. Trimming left V 3 bases short and J 11 bases short, with 23 bases between. Per the germline V gene, CDR1 is DFQATT and CDR2 is SNEGSKA (reference sequence). The CDR3 is 15 amino acids. The CDR3 sequence is CSARADSAYVNQQFF. The CDR3 DNA follows: TGCAGTGCTAGGGCAGACTCGGCGTACGTGAATCAGCAGTTCTTC.

The rearrangement joins TRBV7-2 to TRBJ2-1; TRBD2 aligns across 9 bases. The CDR3 has 16 residues. Germline V lookup: CDR1 SGHTA, CDR2 FQGNSA. After removal of 3 bases from V and 2 bases from J, the junction contained 5 bases not matched to a gene. The chain's CDR3 is CASSFLAGGAYNEQFF. CDR3 DNA: TGTGCCAGCAGCTTTCTCGCGGGAGGGGCCTACAATGAGCAGTTCTTC.

This clonotype was counted once. The chain uses TRBV6-2 or TRBV6-3 and TRBJ2-7; 9 bases agree with TRBD2. The CDR3 loop spans 18 amino acids. Trimming at V came to 6 bases and at J to 0 bases, leaving 15 bases not matched to a gene. Germline V gives CDR1 MNHEY, CDR2 SVGEGT. The CDR3: CASSSRGSSGAISYEQYF. Written as DNA, the CDR3 is TGTGCCAGCAGCTCACGGGGATCTAGCGGGGCGATCTCCTACGAGCAGTACTTC.

V usage is TRBV11-2 and J usage is TRBJ2-1; 8 bases line up with TRBD2. This CDR3 contains 15 residues. The germline V gene encodes CDR1 SGHAT and CDR2 FQNNGV. V lost 5 bases to trimming and J lost 2 bases; unmatched junction nucleotides: 5. CDR3 protein: CASSPPGLAYNEQFF. The CDR3, as DNA: TGTGCCAGCAGCCCCCCGGGACTAGCCTACAATGAGCAGTTCTTC.

V and J are TRBV6-2 or TRBV6-3 and TRBJ1-1; tentative D call: TRBD1 (5 bases). Trimming removed 4 bases from V and 7 bases from J, with 10 bases in between. The CDR3 sequence is 12 residues long. Per the germline V gene, CDR1 is MNHEY and CDR2 is SVGEGT. The CDR3: CASSLWGNEAFF. For the CDR3, the DNA is TGTGCCAGCAGTTTATGGGGGAATGAAGCTTTCTTT.

The genes are TRBV27 and TRBJ2-2, with 10 bases that match TRBD1. This CDR3 has 16 residues. Germline V lookup: CDR1 MNHEY, CDR2 SMNVEV (reference sequence). Germline trimming cut 4 bases from V and 2 bases from J; bases unmatched to any gene: 4. The CDR3 loop is CASSYGTGANTGELFF. The CDR3 DNA reads as TGTGCCAGCAGTTACGGGACAGGGGCCAACACCGGGGAGCTGTTTTTT.

This clonotype counts as large (0.1 to 1%). V gene TRBV2 combines with J gene TRBJ2-1, with a tentative D call TRBD1 (5 bases). The CDR3 runs to 12 residues. Germline CDR1 is SNHLY and CDR2 is FYNNEI. Trimming stripped 6 bases from V and 8 bases from J, with 11 bases between. The CDR3 DNA sequence: TGTGCCAGCAGCCCCAGGGTCTATGAGCAGTTCTTC. This encodes CASSPRVYEQFF.

This clonotype was counted a single time. The chain is built from TRBV20-1 and TRBJ2-7; 7 bases line up with TRBD2. Germline lookup yields CDR1 DFQATT and CDR2 SNEGSKA (reference sequence). CDR3 length: 14 residues. V shed 4 bases, J shed 5 bases, and the junction held 11 bases outside the gene matches. In DNA, the CDR3 is TGCAGTGCTACTCCCGGGGGGACGGAACACGAGCAGTACTTC. It is translated as CSATPGGTEHEQYF.

This clonotype was detected only a few times. CDR3 residues: CASRSGLAGAYEQYF. CDR3 in DNA: TGTGCCAGCAGATCGGGACTAGCGGGAGCCTACGAGCAGTACTTC. The chain recombines TRBV6-1 with TRBJ2-7; 14 bases are a match to TRBD2. The CDR3 covers 15 residues. The V segment lost 6 bases and the J segment 2 bases; nucleotides outside the gene matches: 3. From germline, CDR1 is MNHNS and CDR2 SASEGT.

This clonotype occurred once. CDR3: CASSPGTGTYYGYTF. The CDR3 region has the DNA TGCGCCAGCAGCCCTGGGACAGGGACTTACTATGGCTACACCTTC. The V and J genes are TRBV4-3 and TRBJ1-2; 9 positions agree with TRBD1. The CDR3 runs 15 residues. The germline V gene encodes CDR1 LGHNA and CDR2 YSLEER. Trimming cost V 4 bases and J 3 bases; bases outside gene matches: 6.

Only a few counts were recorded for this clonotype. The genes are TRBV10-3 and TRBJ1-2, with 11 bases identical to TRBD1. Germline V CDR1 and CDR2: ENHRY, SYGVKD. V shed 2 bases, J shed 5 bases, and the junction held 4 bases outside the gene matches. This CDR3 contains 15 residues. The CDR3 region is CAISEEGTGGYGYTF. In DNA, the CDR3 is TGTGCCATCAGTGAGGAGGGGACAGGGGGGTATGGCTACACCTTC.

The V call is TRBV2, the J call TRBJ1-1; TRBD1 aligns across 8 bases. V lost 7 bases and J lost 14; bases outside the gene matches: 27. The germline V gene encodes CDR1 SNHLY and CDR2 FYNNEI. The CDR3 is made up of 17 amino acids. The CDR3 nucleotides are TGTGCCAGCACCTGGGAGACAGGGGCGACATGGGGGATTGAAGTCTTCTTT. Its protein product is CASTWETGATWGIEVFF.

The chain joins TRBV6-1 to TRBJ2-7; D is undetermined. The V end lost 4 bases, the J end lost 1 base, and 14 bases lay between the germline ends. CDR3 length: 15 residues. Germline V gene sequence: CDR1 MNHNS, CDR2 SASEGT. DNA of the CDR3: TGTGCCAGCAGTGTAGGCTCCTCCTCTTCCTACGAGCAGTACTTC. It translates to CASSVGSSSSYEQYF.

This chain uses TRBV6-1 with TRBJ2-2, with a tentative D call TRBD2 (7 bases). V gave up 4 bases and J gave up 3 bases, with 21 bases separating them. The CDR3 sequence is 18 residues long. Looked up from germline, CDR1 is MNHNS and CDR2 is SASEGT. CDR3 sequence (DNA): TGTGCCAGCAGTGCCCGGGGGGCGGGAGAGTGGTACACCGGGGAGCTGTTTTTT. This sequence encodes CASSARGAGEWYTGELFF.

This clonotype was seen more than once but under ten times. The V and J genes are TRBV7-9 and TRBJ1-1; D is undetermined. In germline, CDR1 is SEHNR, CDR2 FQNEAQ (reference sequence). V was trimmed by 1 base and J by 0 bases, leaving 9 bases between them. The CDR3 has 15 amino acids. The CDR3 reads CASSLGTVLNTEAFF. CDR3 DNA: TGTGCCAGCAGCTTAGGGACCGTACTGAACACTGAAGCTTTCTTT.

This clonotype has a handful of counts. V and J are TRBV7-2 and TRBJ2-3; tentative D call: TRBD2 (6 bases). The CDR3 totals 16 residues. The ends were cut back, 2 bases at V and 2 bases at J, with 14 bases in the middle. Per the germline V gene, CDR1 is SGHTA and CDR2 is FQGNSA. DNA for the CDR3: TGTGCCAGCAGCTTAATAAGCGGGCCGTTCACAGATACGCAGTATTTT. Its translation: CASSLISGPFTDTQYF.

The table lists this clonotype with a count of one. The chain recombines TRBV28 with TRBJ2-3; D not certain. The CDR3 loop spans 11 amino acids. Between the trimmed V and J ends, which lost 5 bases and 4 bases, there was a span of 4 bases. Germline CDR1 MDHEN, CDR2 SYDVKM. CDR3 in amino acids: CASSRPDTQYF. The CDR3 DNA sequence: TGTGCCAGCAGTCGACCAGATACGCAGTATTTT.